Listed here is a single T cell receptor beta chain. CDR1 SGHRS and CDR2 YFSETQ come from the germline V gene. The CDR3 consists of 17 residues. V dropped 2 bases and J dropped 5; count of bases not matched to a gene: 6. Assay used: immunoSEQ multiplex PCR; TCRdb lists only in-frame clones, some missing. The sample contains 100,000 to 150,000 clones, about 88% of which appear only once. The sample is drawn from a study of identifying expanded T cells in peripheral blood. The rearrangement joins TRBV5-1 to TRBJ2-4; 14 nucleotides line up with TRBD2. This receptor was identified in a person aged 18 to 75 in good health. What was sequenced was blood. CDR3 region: CASSFLGLAGGQNIQYF. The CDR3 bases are TGCGCCAGCAGCTTCCTAGGACTAGCGGGAGGCCAAAACATTCAGTACTTC.